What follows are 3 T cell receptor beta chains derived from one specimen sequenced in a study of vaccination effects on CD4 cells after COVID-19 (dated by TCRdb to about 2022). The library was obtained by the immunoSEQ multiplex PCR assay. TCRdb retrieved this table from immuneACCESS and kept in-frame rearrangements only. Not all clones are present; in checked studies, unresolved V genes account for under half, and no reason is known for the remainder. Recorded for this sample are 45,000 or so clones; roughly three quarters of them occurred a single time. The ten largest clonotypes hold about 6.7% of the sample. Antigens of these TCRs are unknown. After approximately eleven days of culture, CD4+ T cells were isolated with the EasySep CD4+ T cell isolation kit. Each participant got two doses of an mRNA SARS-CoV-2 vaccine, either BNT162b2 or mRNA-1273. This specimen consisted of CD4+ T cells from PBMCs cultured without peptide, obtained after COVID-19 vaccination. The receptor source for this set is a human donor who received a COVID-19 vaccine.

CDR3: CASSRQNRAQPSYEQYF. The DNA of the CDR3 is TGTGCCAGCAGTCGTCAAAACCGGGCCCAACCATCCTACGAGCAGTACTTC. This rearrangement joins TRBV6-6 to TRBJ2-7, with D uncertain. Germline V gene data show CDR1 as MNHNY and CDR2 as SVGAGI (reference sequence). With 5 bases removed from V and 1 base from J, the gap between germline ends came to 21 bases. This CDR3 has 17 amino acids.

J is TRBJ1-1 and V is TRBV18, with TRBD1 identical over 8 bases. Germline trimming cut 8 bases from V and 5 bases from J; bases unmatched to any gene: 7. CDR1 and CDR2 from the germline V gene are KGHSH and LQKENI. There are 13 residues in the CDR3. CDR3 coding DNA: TGTGCCAGCGGAGGACAGGGCTCGACTGAAGCTTTCTTT. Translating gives CASGGQGSTEAFF.

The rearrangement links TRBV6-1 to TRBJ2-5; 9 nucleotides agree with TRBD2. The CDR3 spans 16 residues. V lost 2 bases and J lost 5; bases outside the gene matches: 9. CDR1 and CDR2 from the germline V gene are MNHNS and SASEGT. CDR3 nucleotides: TGTGCCAGCAGTGAACAAGGCGGGGGGGGCTTGGAGACCCAGTACTTC. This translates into CASSEQGGGGLETQYF.